This record covers a single TCR beta chain. What it binds is unknown. Repertoires were generated with immunoSEQ multiplex PCR, while TCRdb's copy carries only in-frame clones and drops some. The repertoire includes about 2 million clones, approximately 94% of them detected once, and about 1.1% sits in the top ten. CD45RO-negative, CCR7-positively selected cells formed the naive CD8 fraction, excluding terminally differentiated effector memory CD45RA+ cells. The donors were adults (healthy and HIV-negative) with no recent acute infections or vaccinations. The data were obtained in a study of shared clonotypes between healthy human individuals. The study, taken as a whole, reports: As a rule, naive subsets had a larger estimated richness than memory subsets. Non-shared clonotypes had lower generation probabilities than those shared by all four donors.

Germline CDR1 and CDR2: SGHVS and FNYEAQ. After removal of 1 base from V and 7 bases from J, the junction contained 10 bases not matched to a gene. The CDR3 covers 17 residues. The specimen sequenced was naive CD8+ T cells sorted from blood. This sequence joins TRBV7-6 and TRBJ2-1; 10 nucleotides agree with TRBD2. The sequence was obtained from a man aged 18-30 years in good health. Here the CDR3 reads CASSLGPGAGGPNEQFF. The CDR3 coding sequence is TGTGCCAGCAGCTTAGGTCCAGGAGCGGGAGGGCCAAATGAGCAGTTCTTC.